This TCR beta chain is from a study of OX40 agonist ivuxolimab in advanced cancers. Study-level background: The costimulatory receptor OX40 (CD134) was targeted by ivuxolimab, a fully human IgG2 agonistic monoclonal antibody. Prior anti-PD-1, anti-PD-L1 or anti-CTLA-4 therapy was permitted, and 40% to 50% of dose-escalation patients had received checkpoint inhibitors. Intravenous ivuxolimab was administered to patients every 2 weeks at six dose levels: 0.01, 0.1, 0.3, 1.5, 3 and 10 mg/kg. Peripheral TCRbeta sequencing aimed to test whether ivuxolimab altered TCR sequence diversity and caused clonal T-cell expansion. A male proportion of roughly 85% and a mean age of 60 years, ranging from roughly 23 to 80, were recorded for the dose-escalation cohort. The monotherapy dose-escalation portion (N ≈ 52 patients) of the phase I ivuxolimab trial is reported in the paper. Of the approximately 50 dose-escalation patients, hepatocellular carcinoma was present in 19, melanoma in roughly 15, renal cell carcinoma in 9 and head and neck cancer in 9. Partial responses were achieved by three dose-escalation patients, of whom one had hepatocellular carcinoma and two had cutaneous melanoma.

The CDR3, cysteine through phenylalanine, is 15 amino acids long. CDR3 DNA only is kept here, 45 bases in frame from base 1. Based on the germline V gene, the CDR1 and CDR2 sequences are KGHSH and LQKENI. After removal of 2 bases from V and 5 bases from J, the junction retains 6 bases not matched to a gene. General conclusions and limits of the study: After ivuxolimab, CD8+ T cells had more expanded clones than CD4+ T cells on average. Which antigens the clonally expanded peripheral T cells were specific for was not determined. In the 0.1-3.0 mg/kg groups, partial responders had among the lowest normalized peripheral clonal expansion, particularly in CD8+ T cells. Clonal expansion of both CD4+ and CD8+ blood T cells was observed from baseline to week 6 at doses 0.1 to 3.0 mg/kg. Low levels of normalized T-cell clonal expansion were also seen in some nonresponding patients.

The trial excluded patients who had a history of autoimmune disease or were on systemic immunosuppression. Peripheral blood for TCR sequencing was collected from all dose cohorts at baseline, on cycle 4 day 1, and on cycle 7 day 1. Samples were obtained from an open-label, multicenter, first-in-human phase I dose-escalation trial of ivuxolimab. Adults with locally advanced or metastatic head and neck squamous cell, hepatocellular, melanoma or renal cell carcinoma were enrolled in the trial. Before TCR sequencing, CD4+ T cells and CD8+ T cells were sorted from peripheral blood as separate populations. This clone has only a few counts. The target of this receptor is not known. Nothing much larger sits one base from this clone, and base qualities are not available. Genomic DNA was extracted from sorted cells for sequencing of the TCRbeta CDR3 region. TCRbeta CDR3 regions were sequenced using the immunoSEQ Assay. Drawn from immuneACCESS, this table holds only the in-frame rearrangements with V and J called that TCRdb kept. Clones are partly lost; checked studies trace under half to an unresolved V gene and leave the rest unexplained. This sample has 60,000 to 70,000 clones in its table, and 87% of those were observed once. Roughly 4% of the sample belongs to the ten largest clones.

The origin of this receptor is an adult with an advanced solid tumor such as melanoma, head and neck, liver or kidney cancer. The rearrangement joined TRBV18 to TRBJ1-2; the junction holds 9 bases that match TRBD1. The sequencing here drew on CD4+ or CD8+ T cells sorted from blood, taken in a trial of the OX40 agonist ivuxolimab. The bases read TGTGCCAGCTCACCATGGGACAGGGTTTCGTATGGCTACACCTTC. This gives the protein CASSPWDRVSYGYTF. Beyond the CDR3, the reference TRBV18 and TRBJ1-2 genes provide the residues; the full variable domain reads: NAGVMQNPRHLVRRRGQEARLRCSPMKGHSHVYWYRQLPEEGLKFMVYLQKENIIDESGMPKERFSAEFPKEGPSILRIQQVVRGDSAAYFCASSPWDRVSYGYTFGSGTRLTVV.